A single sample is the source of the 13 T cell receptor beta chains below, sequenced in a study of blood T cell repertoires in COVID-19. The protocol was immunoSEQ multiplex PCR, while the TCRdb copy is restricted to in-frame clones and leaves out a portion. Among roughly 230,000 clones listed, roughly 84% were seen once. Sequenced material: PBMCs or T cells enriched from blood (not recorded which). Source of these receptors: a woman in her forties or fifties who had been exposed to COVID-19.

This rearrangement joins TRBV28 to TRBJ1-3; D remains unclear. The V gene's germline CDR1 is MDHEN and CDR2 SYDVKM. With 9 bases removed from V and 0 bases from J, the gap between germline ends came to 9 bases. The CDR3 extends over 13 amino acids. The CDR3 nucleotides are TGTGCCAGTCGCCTACCCTCTGGAAACACCATATATTTT. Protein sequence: CASRLPSGNTIYF.

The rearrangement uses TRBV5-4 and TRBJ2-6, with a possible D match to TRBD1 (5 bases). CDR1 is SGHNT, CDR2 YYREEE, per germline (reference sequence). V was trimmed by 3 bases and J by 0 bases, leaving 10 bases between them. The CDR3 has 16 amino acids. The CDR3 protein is CASSSAGPSGANVLTF. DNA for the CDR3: TGTGCCAGCAGCTCGGCAGGGCCCTCTGGGGCCAACGTCCTGACTTTC.

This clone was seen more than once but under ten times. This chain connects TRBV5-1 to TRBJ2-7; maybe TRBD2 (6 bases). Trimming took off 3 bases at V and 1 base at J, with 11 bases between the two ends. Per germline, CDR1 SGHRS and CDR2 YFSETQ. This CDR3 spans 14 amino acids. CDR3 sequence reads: CASSSLEGSYEQYF. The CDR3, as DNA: TGCGCCAGCAGCTCTTTGGAGGGGTCCTACGAGCAGTACTTC.

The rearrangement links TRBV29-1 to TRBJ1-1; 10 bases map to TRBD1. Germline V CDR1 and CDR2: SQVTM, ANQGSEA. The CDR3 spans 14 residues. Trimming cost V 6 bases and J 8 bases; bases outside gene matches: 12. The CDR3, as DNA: TGCAGCGTCCTACCCCGGGACAGGGGACGAGAAGCTTTCTTT. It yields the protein CSVLPRDRGREAFF.

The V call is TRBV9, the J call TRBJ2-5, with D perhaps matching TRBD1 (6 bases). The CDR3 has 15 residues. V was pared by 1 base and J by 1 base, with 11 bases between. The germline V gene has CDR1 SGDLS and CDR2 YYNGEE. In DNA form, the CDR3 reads TGTGCCAGCAGCGTATGGGGGACACCCCAAGAGACCCAGTACTTC. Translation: CASSVWGTPQETQYF.

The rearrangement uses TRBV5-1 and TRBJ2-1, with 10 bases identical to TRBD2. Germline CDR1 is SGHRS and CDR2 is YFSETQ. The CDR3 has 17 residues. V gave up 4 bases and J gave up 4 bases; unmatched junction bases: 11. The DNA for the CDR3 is TGCGCCAGCAGCGTGGGACCCGGACTAGCGGCGTACAATGAGCAGTTCTTC. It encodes CASSVGPGLAAYNEQFF.

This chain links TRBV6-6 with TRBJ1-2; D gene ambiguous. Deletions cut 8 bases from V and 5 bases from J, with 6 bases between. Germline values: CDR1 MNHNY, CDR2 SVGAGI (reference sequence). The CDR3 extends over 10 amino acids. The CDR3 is CASFEYGYTF. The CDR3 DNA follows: TGTGCCAGCTTTGAGTATGGCTACACCTTC.

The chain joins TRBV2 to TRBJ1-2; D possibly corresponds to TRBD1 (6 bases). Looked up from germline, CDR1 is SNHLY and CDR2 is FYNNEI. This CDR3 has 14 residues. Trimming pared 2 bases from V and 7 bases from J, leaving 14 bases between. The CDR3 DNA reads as TGTGCCAGCAGTGAAACGCAGGGGTCGGGTGGCTACACCTTC. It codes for CASSETQGSGGYTF.

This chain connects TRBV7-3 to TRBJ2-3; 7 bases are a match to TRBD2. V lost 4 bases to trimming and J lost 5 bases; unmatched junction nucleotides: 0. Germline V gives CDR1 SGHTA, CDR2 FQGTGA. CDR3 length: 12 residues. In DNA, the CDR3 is TGTGCCAGCAGCTCGGGGGGAGATACGCAGTATTTT. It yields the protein CASSSGGDTQYF.

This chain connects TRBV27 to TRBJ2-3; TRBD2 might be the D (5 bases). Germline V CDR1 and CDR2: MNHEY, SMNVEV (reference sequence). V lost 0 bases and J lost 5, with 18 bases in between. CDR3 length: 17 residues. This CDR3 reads CASSLSWEVAIRDTQYF. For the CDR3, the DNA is TGTGCCAGCAGTTTATCATGGGAAGTAGCGATAAGAGATACGCAGTATTTT.

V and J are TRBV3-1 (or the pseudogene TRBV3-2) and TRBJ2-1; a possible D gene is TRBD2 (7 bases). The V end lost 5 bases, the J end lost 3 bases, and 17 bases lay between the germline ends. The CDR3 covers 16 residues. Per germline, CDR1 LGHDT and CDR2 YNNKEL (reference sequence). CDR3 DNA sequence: TGTGCCAGCAGCTTAACGGGGGGCCGTTACTACAATGAGCAGTTCTTC. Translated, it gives CASSLTGGRYYNEQFF.

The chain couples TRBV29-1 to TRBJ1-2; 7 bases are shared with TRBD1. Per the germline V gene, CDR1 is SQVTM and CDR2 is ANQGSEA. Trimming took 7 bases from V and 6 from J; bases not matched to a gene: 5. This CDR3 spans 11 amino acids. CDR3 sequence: CSASGGNGYTF. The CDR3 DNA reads TGCAGCGCCTCAGGGGGGAATGGCTACACCTTC.

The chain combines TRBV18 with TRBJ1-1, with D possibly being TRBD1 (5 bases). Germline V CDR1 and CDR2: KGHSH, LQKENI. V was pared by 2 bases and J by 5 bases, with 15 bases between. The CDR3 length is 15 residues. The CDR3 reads CASSPYNPGRTEAFF. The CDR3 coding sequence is TGTGCCAGCTCACCATACAATCCAGGGAGGACTGAAGCTTTCTTT.